This T cell receptor (beta chain) was identified during a study of liver allograft versus peripheral blood T cells. On the study more broadly: Recipients' peripheral blood T cell receptor repertoires were compared with those in transplanted livers. Notes on the study in general: Repertoires of T cell receptors in liver allografts reportedly differed from peripheral blood repertoires.

This clonotype is medium-sized by share. Its antigen is unknown. TCRdb redid the calling of the reads with MiXCR, one entry per CDR3 protein. The sample lists some 9,100 distinct CDR3 sequences; roughly 20% were seen once. CDR1 is LNHDA and CDR2 is SQIVND in the germline V gene (reference sequence). CDR3 length: 15 amino acids. V trimming: 5 bases; J trimming: 6 bases; junction bases outside the gene matches: 4. The V gene is TRBV19, the J gene TRBJ2-1, with 13 bases aligning to TRBD2. The TCR was taken from a human patient who had a liver transplant. Some T cells may originate from the graft donor. This CDR3 is CASSATSGGINEQFF. The CDR3 region has the DNA TGTGCCAGTAGTGCGACTAGCGGGGGGATCAATGAGCAGTTCTTC.